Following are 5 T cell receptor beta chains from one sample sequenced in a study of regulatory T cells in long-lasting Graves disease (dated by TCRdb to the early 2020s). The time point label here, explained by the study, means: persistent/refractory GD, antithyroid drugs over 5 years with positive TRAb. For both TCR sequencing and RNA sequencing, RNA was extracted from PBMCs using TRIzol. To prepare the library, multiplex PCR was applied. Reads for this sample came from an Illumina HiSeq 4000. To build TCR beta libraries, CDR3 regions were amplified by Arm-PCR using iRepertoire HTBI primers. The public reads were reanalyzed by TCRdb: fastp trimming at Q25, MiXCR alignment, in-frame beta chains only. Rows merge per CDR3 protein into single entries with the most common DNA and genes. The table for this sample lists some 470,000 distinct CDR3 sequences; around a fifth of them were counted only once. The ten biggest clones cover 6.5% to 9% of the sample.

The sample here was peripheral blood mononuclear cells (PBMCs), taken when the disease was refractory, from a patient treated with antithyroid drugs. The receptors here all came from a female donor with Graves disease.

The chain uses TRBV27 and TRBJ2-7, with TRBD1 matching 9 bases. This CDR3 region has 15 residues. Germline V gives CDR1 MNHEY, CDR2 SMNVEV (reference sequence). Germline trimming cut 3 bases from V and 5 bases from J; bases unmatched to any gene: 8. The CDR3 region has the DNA TGTGCCAGCAGTTTCTCTGGACAGGGGATCCACGAGCAGTACTTC. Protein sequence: CASSFSGQGIHEQYF.

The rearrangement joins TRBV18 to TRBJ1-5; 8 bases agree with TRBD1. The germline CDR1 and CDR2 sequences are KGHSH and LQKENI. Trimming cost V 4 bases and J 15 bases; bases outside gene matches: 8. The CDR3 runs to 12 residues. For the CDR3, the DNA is TGTGCCAGCTCACTCCAGGGGGCAAACCGGCATTTT. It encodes CASSLQGANRHF.

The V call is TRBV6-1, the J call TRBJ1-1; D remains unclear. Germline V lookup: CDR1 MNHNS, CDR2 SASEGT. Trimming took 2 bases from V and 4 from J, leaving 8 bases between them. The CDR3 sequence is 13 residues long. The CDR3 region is CASSENTGTEAFF. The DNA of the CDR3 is TGTGCCAGCAGTGAAAATACGGGCACTGAAGCTTTCTTT.

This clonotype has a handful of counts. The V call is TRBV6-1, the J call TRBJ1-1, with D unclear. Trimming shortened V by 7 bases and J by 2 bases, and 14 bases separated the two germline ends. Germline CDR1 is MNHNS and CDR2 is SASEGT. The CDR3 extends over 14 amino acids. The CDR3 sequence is CASTERAPNTEAFF. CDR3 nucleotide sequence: TGTGCCAGCACCGAACGGGCACCCAACACTGAAGCTTTCTTT.

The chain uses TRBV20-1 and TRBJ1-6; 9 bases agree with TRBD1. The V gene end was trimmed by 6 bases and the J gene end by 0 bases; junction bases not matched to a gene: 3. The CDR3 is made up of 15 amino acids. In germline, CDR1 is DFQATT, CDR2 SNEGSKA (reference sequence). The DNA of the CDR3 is TGCAGTGCCCGACAGGGGGGCTCCTATAATTCACCCCTCCACTTT. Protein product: CSARQGGSYNSPLHF.